Each of the 27 T cell receptor beta chains below was sequenced from the same sample in a study of breast tumors, draining lymph nodes, adjacent tissues. TCRdb itself ran the multiplex PCR reads through MiXCR, one entry per CDR3 protein. This sample yields over 200,000 distinct CDR3 sequences, of which around 34% are seen a single time; approximately 3.5% belongs to the top ten. Axillary draining lymph nodes of breast cancer patients supplied the node samples. The sample was axillary lymph node tissue. The receptors were gathered from a female donor with breast cancer. Some clones in this sample may be carry-over from other donors' samples.

The J gene is TRBJ2-7, the V gene TRBV10-3; 14 nucleotides agree with TRBD2. Unmatched junction bases numbered 6, after V lost 10 bases and J lost 7 bases. CDR3 length: 13 residues. Germline V gives CDR1 ENHRY, CDR2 SYGVKD. The CDR3 DNA reads TGTGCCACTGGACTAGCGGGAGGTTGGGAGCAGTACTTC. Its protein product is CATGLAGGWEQYF.

This clonotype was seen only a few times. V usage is TRBV6-2 or TRBV6-3 and J usage is TRBJ1-5; no reliable D call. The CDR3 extends over 12 amino acids. The V end was cut by 9 bases, the J end by 1 base, with 7 bases between. The V gene's germline CDR1 is MNHEY and CDR2 SVGEGT. This CDR3 reads CASCGSNQPQHF. Here the CDR3 DNA reads TGTGCCAGTTGCGGGAGCAATCAGCCCCAGCATTTT.

Points on this clonotype: A read error may explain this, as a much larger clone is one base away. CDR3 nucleotide sequence: TGTGCCAGCAGCCTACGGGGCAGTCCCTTGAGTGAGCAGTTCTTC. Translated, it gives CASSLRGSPLSEQFF. The rearrangement links TRBV9 to TRBJ2-1; D tentatively fits TRBD1 or TRBD2 (5 bases each). Looked up from germline, CDR1 is SGDLS and CDR2 is YYNGEE. The V gene lost 4 bases and the J gene lost 9 bases, with 20 bases spanning the gap. This CDR3 comprises 15 residues.

Ten or more counts support this clonotype. V is TRBV7-2 and J is TRBJ2-7; D is unclear. CDR1 is SGHTA, CDR2 FQGNSA, per germline. Between the trimmed V and J ends, which lost 1 base and 0 bases, there was a span of 10 bases. The CDR3 is made up of 15 amino acids. Here the CDR3 reads CASSLVAESSYEQYF. The CDR3 coding sequence is TGTGCCAGCAGCTTAGTTGCGGAAAGCTCCTACGAGCAGTACTTC.

This clonotype was observed many times. V and J are TRBV5-1 and TRBJ2-3; D gene unclear. The V end lost 4 bases, the J end lost 0 bases, and 12 bases lay between the germline ends. This CDR3 comprises 15 residues. Germline CDR1 reads SGHRS; CDR2 reads YFSETQ. CDR3 sequence (DNA): TGCGCCAGCAGCCCGCCGCTGGGAAGCACAGATACGCAGTATTTT. Encoded protein: CASSPPLGSTDTQYF.

This clonotype was seen at least ten times. This sequence joins TRBV12-3 or TRBV12-4 and TRBJ2-7, with 9 positions matching TRBD1. V lost 5 bases to trimming and J lost 7 bases; unmatched junction nucleotides: 9. The CDR3 contains 14 residues. CDR3 sequence: CASSPGTGRGEQYF. CDR3 sequence (DNA): TGTGCCAGCAGTCCCGGGACAGGGCGGGGAGAGCAGTACTTC.

This clonotype was recorded a few times. V usage is TRBV6-1 and J usage is TRBJ2-3; possibly TRBD2 for D (7 bases). This CDR3 region has 18 residues. Germline lookup yields CDR1 MNHNS and CDR2 SASEGT. Trimming stripped 4 bases from V and 2 bases from J, with 22 bases between. The CDR3 DNA sequence: TGTGCCAGCAGTGTGGATACTTTCGCGGGGGCCAACACAGATACGCAGTATTTT. Protein sequence: CASSVDTFAGANTDTQYF.

This clonotype was observed many times. This chain joins TRBV4-1 and TRBJ1-3; D gene unclear. The CDR3 runs to 15 residues. Looked up from germline, CDR1 is MGHRA and CDR2 is YSYEKL. V was pared by 4 bases and J by 7 bases, with 17 bases between. The CDR3 DNA is TGCGCCAGCAGCCCCGGACCGACCGGGAGTAACACCATATATTTT. Residues: CASSPGPTGSNTIYF.

The V call is TRBV9, the J call TRBJ2-7; TRBD2 aligns across 12 bases. V was clipped by 4 bases and J by 3 bases; unmatched bases: 5. CDR1 SGDLS and CDR2 YYNGEE come from the germline V gene. This CDR3 spans 15 amino acids. CDR3 sequence reads: CASSPRLAGVYEQYF. In nucleotides, the CDR3 is TGTGCCAGCAGCCCCCGACTAGCGGGGGTCTACGAGCAGTACTTC. Together with reference TRBV9 and TRBJ2-7, the CDR3 gives the full variable domain: DSGVTQTPKHLITATGQRVTLRCSPRSGDLSVYWYQQSLDQGLQFLIQYYNGEERAKGNILERFSAQQFPDLHSELNLSSLELGDSALYFCASSPRLAGVYEQYFGPGTRLTVT.

This chain joins TRBV7-2 and TRBJ2-7, with 10 bases matching TRBD1. V dropped 5 bases and J dropped 6; count of bases not matched to a gene: 7. The germline CDR1 and CDR2 sequences are SGHTA and FQGNSA. This CDR3 region has 14 residues. As DNA, the CDR3 is TGTGCCAGCAGCCCGCGGGACAGGGGTACCGAGCAGTACGTC. Translation: CASSPRDRGTEQYV.

This clonotype was counted at least ten times. This chain links TRBV2 with TRBJ2-1, with a weak D call TRBD1 (5 bases). Germline V gene lookup returns CDR1 SNHLY and CDR2 FYNNEI. The CDR3 runs to 15 residues. V was shortened by 6 bases and J by 2 bases, with 14 bases between the two germline ends. CDR3 protein: CASRNQGGAYNEQFF. As DNA, the CDR3 is TGTGCCAGCAGAAACCAGGGTGGCGCCTACAATGAGCAGTTCTTC.

This clonotype showed up just a few times. The chain combines TRBV18 with TRBJ2-1; TRBD1 or TRBD2 may be the D gene (5 bases each). Germline lookup yields CDR1 KGHSH and CDR2 LQKENI. CDR3 length: 14 residues. V dropped 2 bases and J dropped 12 bases, with 17 bases sitting between them. For the CDR3, the DNA is TGTGCCAGCTCACCAGGGGGACCCAGGCTGGGGCAGTTCTTC. Translation gives CASSPGGPRLGQFF. The full variable domain, completed using reference TRBV18 and TRBJ2-1, is NAGVMQNPRHLVRRRGQEARLRCSPMKGHSHVYWYRQLPEEGLKFMVYLQKENIIDESGMPKERFSAEFPKEGPSILRIQQVVRGDSAAYFCASSPGGPRLGQFFGPGTRLTVL.

The table lists this clonotype with many counts. V is TRBV5-1 and J is TRBJ2-3; 8 bases map to TRBD1. The CDR3 loop spans 15 amino acids. The V segment lost 0 bases and the J segment 4 bases; nucleotides outside the gene matches: 4. The germline CDR1 and CDR2 sequences are SGHRS and YFSETQ. The CDR3 nucleotides read TGCGCCAGCAGCTTGGGCAGGGGGCTTGCAGATACGCAGTATTTT. This sequence encodes CASSLGRGLADTQYF.

This clonotype was picked up many times. This sequence joins TRBV15 and TRBJ2-7, with D unclear. V lost 0 bases, J lost 0 bases, and 6 bases lay in between. This CDR3 comprises 14 residues. Germline values: CDR1 LNHNV, CDR2 YYDKDF (reference sequence). The CDR3 here is CATSRERRSYEQYF. The DNA of the CDR3 is TGTGCCACCAGCAGAGAACGACGCTCCTACGAGCAGTACTTC.

The J gene is TRBJ1-2, the V gene TRBV15, with D tentatively TRBD1 (5 bases). The V gene lost 1 base and the J gene lost 4 bases, with 13 bases spanning the gap. The CDR3 contains 15 residues. Per germline, CDR1 LNHNV and CDR2 YYDKDF (reference sequence). The chain's CDR3 is CATSRGEEGSYGYTF. The DNA of the CDR3 is TGTGCCACCAGCAGAGGGGAAGAGGGGAGCTATGGCTACACCTTC. The full variable domain, with the rest looked up from reference TRBV15 and TRBJ1-2, is DAMVIQNPRYQVTQFGKPVTLSCSQTLNHNVMYWYQQKSSQAPKLLFHYYDKDFNNEADTPDNFQSRRPNTSFCFLDIRSPGLGDTAMYLCATSRGEEGSYGYTFGSGTRLTVV.

This clonotype was counted many times. V and J are TRBV12-3 or TRBV12-4 and TRBJ2-1, with D perhaps TRBD1 (5 bases). This CDR3 region has 15 residues. V lost 0 bases to trimming and J lost 6 bases, with 12 bases between them. This CDR3 is CASSLAEGQGNEQFF. The DNA of the CDR3 is TGTGCCAGCAGTTTAGCGGAAGGGCAGGGCAATGAGCAGTTCTTC.

This clonotype was recorded a few times. Since the CDR3 does not end with the conserved phenylalanine or tryptophan, this likely comes from a read error. It is unclear where the CDR3 begins or ends on the DNA, so no DNA is shown, and the CDR3 is as TCRdb lists it. The rearrangement uses TRBV7-9 and TRBJ2-7. Germline values: CDR1 SEHNR, CDR2 FQNEAQ (reference sequence). The CDR3 length equals 9 residues, ends included. CDR3 residues: CASSLALGG.

This clonotype appeared many times. This chain links TRBV20-1 with TRBJ1-2; tentatively, D is TRBD1 (6 bases). The germline gives CDR1 DFQATT, CDR2 SNEGSKA (reference sequence). V was shortened by 4 bases and J by 6 bases, with 15 bases between the two germline ends. This CDR3 has 13 amino acids. The CDR3 loop reads CSAIKGGTNGYTF. For the CDR3, the DNA is TGCAGTGCTATAAAGGGGGGGACGAATGGCTACACCTTC.

This clonotype occurred many times. The rearrangement links TRBV29-1 to TRBJ2-5; 10 bases are a match to TRBD1. CDR3 length: 14 amino acids. Germline values: CDR1 SQVTM, CDR2 ANQGSEA. The J segment lost 4 bases and the V segment lost 6 bases, leaving 8 bases of the junction unmatched. The CDR3 sequence: CSVRQGAFPETQYF. The CDR3 DNA reads as TGCAGCGTAAGACAGGGGGCATTCCCAGAGACCCAGTACTTC.

This clonotype has just one count. The chain combines TRBV12-3 or TRBV12-4 with TRBJ1-1, with D possibly being TRBD1 (6 bases). The CDR3 sequence is 14 residues long. Trimming shortened V by 3 bases and J by 1 base, and 9 bases separated the two germline ends. CDR3 sequence reads: CASSLWGRNTEAFF. CDR3 coding DNA: TGTGCCAGCAGTTTGTGGGGGCGGAACACTGAAGCTTTCTTT.

This chain links TRBV20-1 with TRBJ2-1, with 14 bases lining up with TRBD2. CDR1 DFQATT and CDR2 SNEGSKA come from the germline V gene (reference sequence). Unmatched junction bases numbered 15, after V lost 8 bases and J lost 9 bases. This CDR3 spans 16 amino acids. CDR3 amino acids: CSTATQTSGRAFEQFF. The CDR3 DNA reads as TGCAGTACTGCAACACAGACTAGCGGGAGGGCCTTTGAGCAGTTCTTC.

This clonotype showed up many times. The rearrangement uses TRBV7-8 and TRBJ2-1, with TRBD1 identical over 9 bases. The germline gives CDR1 SGHVS, CDR2 FQNEAQ. This CDR3 spans 14 amino acids. V was clipped by 5 bases and J by 8 bases; unmatched bases: 7. DNA of the CDR3: TGTGCCAGCAGCCAGGGACAGGGTCATGATGAGCAGTTCTTC. This codes for CASSQGQGHDEQFF.

This clonotype was seen only once. V and J are TRBV5-6 and TRBJ1-5, with TRBD1 as a possible D gene (5 bases). Germline CDR1 SGHDT, CDR2 YYEEEE. The CDR3 covers 15 residues. V lost 3 bases and J 6 bases, leaving 16 bases between the germline ends. As DNA, the CDR3 is TGTGCCAGCAGCTGGGGAGGGGCTTCGGGTCAGCCCCAGCATTTT. As protein: CASSWGGASGQPQHF.

This chain uses TRBV2 with TRBJ1-6, with 7 bases aligning to TRBD1. J lost 7 bases, V lost 7 bases, and 7 bases had no gene match. CDR1 and CDR2 from the germline V gene are SNHLY and FYNNEI. CDR3 length: 14 amino acids. The CDR3 nucleotides are TGTGCCAGCATACGGGGACAGCGGAATTCACCCCTCCACTTT. It translates to CASIRGQRNSPLHF.

In this sample, this clonotype turned up many times. The gene calls are TRBV20-1 and TRBJ2-3, with D unclear. The germline CDR1 and CDR2 sequences are DFQATT and SNEGSKA (reference sequence). CDR3 length equals 13 residues. Trimming took off 2 bases at V and 0 bases at J, with 6 bases between the two ends. As DNA, the CDR3 is TGCAGTGCTAGACCGACTAGCACAGATACGCAGTATTTT. Translation gives CSARPTSTDTQYF.

The chain recombines TRBV10-3 with TRBJ1-3; D unresolved. The germline V gene encodes CDR1 ENHRY and CDR2 SYGVKD. Trimming took 10 bases from V and 9 from J, leaving 10 bases between them. The CDR3 loop spans 10 amino acids. CDR3 nucleotide sequence: TGTGCCACCCGTCGGGGCACCATATATTTT. As protein: CATRRGTIYF.

The chain is built from TRBV30 and TRBJ2-2; D is undetermined. This CDR3 comprises 12 residues. Germline V gives CDR1 GTSNPN, CDR2 SVGIG (reference sequence). V was trimmed by 0 bases and J by 6 bases, leaving 5 bases between them. The CDR3 loop reads CAWSVSAGELFF. In nucleotides, the CDR3 is TGTGCCTGGAGTGTATCTGCCGGGGAGCTGTTTTTT.